One and the same sample provided the 2 T cell receptor beta chains below, sequenced in a study of B cell selection in AIRE deficiency. Regulatory T cells were sorted as CD4+CD25hiCD127low/negative. Libraries were prepared by immunoSEQ multiplex PCR; TCRdb keeps only in-frame clonotypes and omits some of them. The sample has around 20,000 clones, roughly 93% seen once. Material for sequencing was Tregs sorted from PBMCs. The source is a human donor with AIRE deficiency.

V is TRBV7-2 and J is TRBJ1-5, with D perhaps TRBD1 (6 bases). The V end was cut by 5 bases, the J end by 1 base, with 12 bases between. The CDR3 runs to 15 residues. Per the germline V gene, CDR1 is SGHTA and CDR2 is FQGNSA. CDR3 nucleotides: TGTGCCAGCAGCAATACAGGGTACAGCAATCAGCCCCAGCATTTT. Protein product: CASSNTGYSNQPQHF.

This clone was seen more than once but under ten times. The V gene is TRBV5-4, the J gene TRBJ1-2, with D uncertain. Looked up from germline, CDR1 is SGHNT and CDR2 is YYREEE (reference sequence). V lost 0 bases to trimming and J lost 8 bases, with 8 bases between them. This CDR3 has 12 residues. The CDR3 sequence: CASSLGDLGYTF. The CDR3 nucleotides read TGTGCCAGCAGCTTGGGTGACCTGGGCTACACCTTC.